The sequence of this TCR beta chain was determined in a study of blood T cell repertoires in COVID-19. With 5 bases clipped from V and 3 bases from J, the junction kept 3 bases outside the gene matches. The V gene's germline CDR1 is SGHRS and CDR2 YFSETQ. The CDR3 length is 13 residues. The protocol was immunoSEQ multiplex PCR, while the TCRdb copy is restricted to in-frame clones and leaves out a portion. This sample has approximately 270,000 clones, with 85% to 90% found just once. The chain is built from TRBV5-1 and TRBJ1-1, with 8 bases lining up with TRBD1. This receptor was identified in a woman aged 60 to 75 who had recovered from COVID-19. Sequenced material: PBMCs or T cells enriched from blood (not recorded which). The CDR3, as DNA: TGCGCCAGCAGTTTGACAGGGGACACTGAAGCTTTCTTT. Translated, it gives CASSLTGDTEAFF.